This T cell receptor (beta chain) is drawn from a study of T-cell memory formation after mild COVID-19. Study-level results: While clones contracting from day 15 to 85 were balanced between CD4 and CD8, later expanders leaned CD4+.

TCRdb redid the calling of the 5' RACE reads with MiXCR, one entry per CDR3 protein. This table holds roughly 170,000 distinct CDR3 sequences, about 21% found once. This clonotype was recorded a few times. No antigen is known for it. J lost 0 bases, V lost 5 bases, and 5 bases had no gene match. The CDR3 extends over 15 amino acids. Per the germline V gene, CDR1 is LNHDA and CDR2 is SQIVND (reference sequence). This chain links TRBV19 with TRBJ2-3, with 7 bases that match TRBD2. This clonotype originated in an adult woman who had mild COVID-19 (a few samples of this study predate the infection). Cell type and time point are not known. The sequencing sample was made of PBMCs or a T cell subset sorted from them (not recorded which). The CDR3 sequence: CASSPLSGSTDTQYF. DNA of the CDR3: TGTGCCAGTAGTCCACTTAGCGGGAGCACAGATACGCAGTATTTT.